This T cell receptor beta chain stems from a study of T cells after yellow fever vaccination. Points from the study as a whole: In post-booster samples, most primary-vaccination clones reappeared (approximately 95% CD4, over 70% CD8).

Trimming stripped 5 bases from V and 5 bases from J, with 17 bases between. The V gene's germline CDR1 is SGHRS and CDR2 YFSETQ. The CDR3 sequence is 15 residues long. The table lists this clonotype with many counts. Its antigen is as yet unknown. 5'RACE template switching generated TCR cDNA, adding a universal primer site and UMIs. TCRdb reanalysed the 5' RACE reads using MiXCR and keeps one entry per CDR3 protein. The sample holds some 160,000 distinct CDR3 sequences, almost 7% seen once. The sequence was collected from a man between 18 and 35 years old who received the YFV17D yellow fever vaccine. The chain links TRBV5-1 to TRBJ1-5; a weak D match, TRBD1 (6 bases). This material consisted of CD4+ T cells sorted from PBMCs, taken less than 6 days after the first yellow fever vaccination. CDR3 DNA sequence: TGCGCCAGCAGTCCAACCGGGACACTTCATCAGCCCCAGCATTTT. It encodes CASSPTGTLHQPQHF.